What follows are 9 T cell receptor beta chains derived from one specimen sequenced in a study of blood T cell repertoires in COVID-19. Here immunoSEQ multiplex PCR was the method, and the copy in TCRdb shows in-frame clones only, minus some. The sample consists of roughly 410,000 clones, 80% to 90% of them appearing once. Sequencing was carried out using peripheral blood. The receptors were sampled from a man between 40 and 49 years old with acute or convalescent COVID-19.

The sample holds a few counts of this clone. The CDR3: CASSPSANTGELFF. The CDR3 DNA follows: TGTGCCAGCTCACCAAGCGCCAACACCGGGGAGCTGTTTTTT. The chain couples TRBV18 to TRBJ2-2; no reliable D call. This CDR3 spans 14 amino acids. The germline V gene encodes CDR1 KGHSH and CDR2 LQKENI. V dropped 2 bases and J dropped 2 bases, with 6 bases sitting between them. The full variable domain, with the rest looked up from reference TRBV18 and TRBJ2-2, is NAGVMQNPRHLVRRRGQEARLRCSPMKGHSHVYWYRQLPEEGLKFMVYLQKENIIDESGMPKERFSAEFPKEGPSILRIQQVVRGDSAAYFCASSPSANTGELFFGEGSRLTVL.

The genes are TRBV6-2 or TRBV6-3 and TRBJ1-2, with D hard to call. The CDR3 is made up of 12 amino acids. Per the germline V gene, CDR1 is MNHEY and CDR2 is SVGEGT. V was pared by 2 bases and J by 7 bases, with 8 bases between. CDR3 protein: CASSYPGVGYTF. The CDR3 DNA is TGTGCCAGCAGTTACCCCGGTGTTGGCTACACCTTC.

The V gene is TRBV7-9, the J gene TRBJ2-3, with 8 bases fitting TRBD2. The V gene's germline CDR1 is SEHNR and CDR2 FQNEAQ (reference sequence). V shed 5 bases, J shed 2 bases, and the junction held 3 bases outside the gene matches. This CDR3 is 14 amino acids long. The CDR3 sequence is CASSPGLATDTQYF. In DNA form, the CDR3 reads TGTGCCAGCAGCCCTGGACTAGCCACAGATACGCAGTATTTT.

This clone was seen once. CDR3 in amino acids: CASSYARGSSTDTQYF. The CDR3 DNA follows: TGTGCCAGCAGTTACGCGAGGGGGTCGTCCACAGATACGCAGTATTTT. This rearrangement joins TRBV6-6 to TRBJ2-3; D is perhaps TRBD1 (6 bases). Germline V CDR1 and CDR2: MNHNY, SVGAGI (reference sequence). This CDR3 is 16 amino acids long. V was pared by 2 bases and J by 2 bases, with 14 bases between.

The V gene is TRBV7-9, the J gene TRBJ1-4, with D perhaps TRBD1 (6 bases). The CDR3 covers 14 residues. From germline, CDR1 is SEHNR and CDR2 FQNEAQ (reference sequence). V was clipped by 8 bases and J by 3 bases, with 13 bases between them. DNA of the CDR3: TGTGCCAGCCGCCTAGGGGGGGCTAATGAAAAACTGTTTTTT. It yields the protein CASRLGGANEKLFF.

As DNA, the CDR3 is TGTGCCAGCATCCAAGTCGGGGGGGCGTACTCCTACGAGCAGTACTTC. This codes for CASIQVGGAYSYEQYF. The chain recombines TRBV6-4 with TRBJ2-7; TRBD2 matches 8 bases. Losses at the gene ends were 7 bases for V and 0 bases for J; bases not matched to a gene: 11. The CDR3 totals 16 residues. Per germline, CDR1 MRHNA and CDR2 SNTAGT.

This chain uses TRBV5-6 with TRBJ2-2; 7 positions match TRBD2. There are 16 residues in the CDR3. Germline-derived CDR1 and CDR2 are SGHDT and YYEEEE. V gave up 4 bases and J gave up 5 bases; unmatched junction bases: 11. In nucleotides, the CDR3 is TGTGCCAGCAGCCTACCCGGGGGGAGAGTTACCGGGGAGCTGTTTTTT. The encoded protein is CASSLPGGRVTGELFF.

The rearrangement uses TRBV30 and TRBJ2-7; D perhaps matches TRBD1 (5 bases). Germline CDR1 is GTSNPN and CDR2 is SVGIG (reference sequence). V was clipped by 3 bases and J by 2 bases, with 5 bases between them. The CDR3 sequence is 11 residues long. CDR3 coding DNA: TGTGCCTGGAGGACAGCCTACGAGCAGTACTTC. Amino acids: CAWRTAYEQYF.

The chain uses TRBV5-1 and TRBJ2-1, with TRBD2 matching 10 bases. J was trimmed by 0 bases and V by 4 bases; bases with no gene match: 7. The germline V gene encodes CDR1 SGHRS and CDR2 YFSETQ. This CDR3 contains 17 residues. The CDR3 DNA reads TGCGCCAGCAGCGTCAACCCTAGCGGGAGCTCCTACAATGAGCAGTTCTTC. It yields the protein CASSVNPSGSSYNEQFF.